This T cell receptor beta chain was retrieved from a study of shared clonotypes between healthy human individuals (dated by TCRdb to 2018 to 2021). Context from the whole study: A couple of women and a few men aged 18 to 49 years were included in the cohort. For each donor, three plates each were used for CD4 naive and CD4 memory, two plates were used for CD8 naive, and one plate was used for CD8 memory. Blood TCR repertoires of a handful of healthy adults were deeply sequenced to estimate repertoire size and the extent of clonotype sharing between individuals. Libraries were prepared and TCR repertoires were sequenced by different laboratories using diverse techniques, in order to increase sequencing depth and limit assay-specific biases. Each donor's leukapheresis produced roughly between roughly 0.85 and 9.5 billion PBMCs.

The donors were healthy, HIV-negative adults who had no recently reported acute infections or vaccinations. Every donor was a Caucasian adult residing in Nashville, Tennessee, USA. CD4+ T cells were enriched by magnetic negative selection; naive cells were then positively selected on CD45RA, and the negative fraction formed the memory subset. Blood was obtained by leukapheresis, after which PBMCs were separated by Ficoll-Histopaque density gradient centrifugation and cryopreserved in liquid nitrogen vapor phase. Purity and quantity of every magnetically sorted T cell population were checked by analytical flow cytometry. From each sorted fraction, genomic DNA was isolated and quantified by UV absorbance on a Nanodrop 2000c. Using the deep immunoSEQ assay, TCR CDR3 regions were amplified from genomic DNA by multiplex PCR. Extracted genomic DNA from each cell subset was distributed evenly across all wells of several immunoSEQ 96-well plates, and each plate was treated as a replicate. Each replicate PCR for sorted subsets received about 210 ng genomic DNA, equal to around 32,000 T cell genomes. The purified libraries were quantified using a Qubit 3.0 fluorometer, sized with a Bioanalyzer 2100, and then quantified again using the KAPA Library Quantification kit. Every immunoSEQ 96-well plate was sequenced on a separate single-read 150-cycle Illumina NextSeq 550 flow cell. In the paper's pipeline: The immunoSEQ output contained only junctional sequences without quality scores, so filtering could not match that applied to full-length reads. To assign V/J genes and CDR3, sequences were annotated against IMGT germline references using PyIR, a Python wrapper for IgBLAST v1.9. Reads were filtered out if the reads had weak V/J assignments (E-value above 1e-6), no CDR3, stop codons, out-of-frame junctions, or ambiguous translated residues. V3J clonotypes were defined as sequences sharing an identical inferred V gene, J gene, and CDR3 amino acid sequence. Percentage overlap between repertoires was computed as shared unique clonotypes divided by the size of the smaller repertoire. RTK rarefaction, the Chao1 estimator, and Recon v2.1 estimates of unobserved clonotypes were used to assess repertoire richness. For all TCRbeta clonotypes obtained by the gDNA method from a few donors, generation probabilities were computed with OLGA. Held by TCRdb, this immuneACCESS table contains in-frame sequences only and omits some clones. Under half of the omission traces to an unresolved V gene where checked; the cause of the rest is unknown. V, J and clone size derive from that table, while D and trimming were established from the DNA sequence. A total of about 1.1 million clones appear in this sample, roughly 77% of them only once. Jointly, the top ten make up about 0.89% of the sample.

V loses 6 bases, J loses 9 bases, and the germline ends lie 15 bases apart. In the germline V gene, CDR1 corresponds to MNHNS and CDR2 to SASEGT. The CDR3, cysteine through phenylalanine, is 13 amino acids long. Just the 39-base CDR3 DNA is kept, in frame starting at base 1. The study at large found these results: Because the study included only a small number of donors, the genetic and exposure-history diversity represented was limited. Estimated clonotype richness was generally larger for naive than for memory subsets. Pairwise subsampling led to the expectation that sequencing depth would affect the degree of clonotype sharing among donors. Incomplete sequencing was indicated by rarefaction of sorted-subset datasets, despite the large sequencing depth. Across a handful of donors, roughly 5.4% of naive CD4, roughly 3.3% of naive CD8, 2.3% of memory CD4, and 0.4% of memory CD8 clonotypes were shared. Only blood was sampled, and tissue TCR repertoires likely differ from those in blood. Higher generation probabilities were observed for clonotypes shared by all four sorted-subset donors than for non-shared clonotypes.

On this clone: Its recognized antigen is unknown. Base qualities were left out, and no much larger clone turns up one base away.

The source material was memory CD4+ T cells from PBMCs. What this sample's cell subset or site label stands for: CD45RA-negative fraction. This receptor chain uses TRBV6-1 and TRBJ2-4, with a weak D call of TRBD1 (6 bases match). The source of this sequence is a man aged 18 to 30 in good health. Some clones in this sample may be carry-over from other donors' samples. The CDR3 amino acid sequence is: CASSQGGKGIQYF. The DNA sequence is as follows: TGTGCCAGCAGCCAAGGGGGAAAGGGCATTCAGTACTTC.